A selection of T cell receptor beta chains follows, all from one sample in a study of shared clonotypes between healthy human individuals. TCRdb's table, derived via immunoSEQ multiplex PCR, lists solely in-frame clones and lacks some. The sample holds about 2.4 million clones; roughly nine tenths are singletons and the top ten take more than 0.12%. Sequenced input: naive CD4+ T cells sorted from blood. The source is a young man in good health. Both conserved end residues are part of each CDR3. D genes are given only for firm matches. Where a row states a size, it is once, few, many or the class of an expanded clone; other rows omit it.

D	J	V	size	CDR3	DNA
NA	TRBJ2-7	TRBV9	once	CASSVALGQAYEQYF	TGTGCCAGCAGCGTAGCTCTCGGCCAGGCCTACGAGCAGTACTTC
NA	TRBJ1-2	TRBV7-9	NA	CASSLGTSHGGYTF	TGTGCCAGCAGCTTAGGTACCAGTCACGGGGGCTACACCTTC
TRBD1	TRBJ1-2	TRBV28	NA	CASSTGDYGYTF	TGTGCCAGCTCAACAGGGGATTATGGCTACACCTTC
NA	TRBJ2-5	TRBV21-1	once	CASSKGVNRGRLADPHQETQYF	TGTGCCAGCAGCAAAGGAGTAAACAGGGGGCGATTGGCCGACCCCCACCAAGAGACCCAGTACTTC
NA	TRBJ1-1	TRBV18	NA	CASSPGSGHTEAFF	TGTGCCAGCTCACCAGGGTCCGGGCACACTGAAGCTTTCTTT
NA	TRBJ2-7	TRBV2	NA	CAVNVGGGNYEQYF	TGTGCCGTAAACGTGGGCGGGGGCAACTACGAGCAGTACTTC
NA	TRBJ2-2	TRBV9	once	CASSVVSLAPTGELFF	TGTGCCAGCAGCGTAGTTTCGTTGGCCCCTACCGGGGAGCTGTTTTTT
TRBD1	TRBJ1-3	TRBV7-2	once	CASSYDDRDGNTIYF	TGTGCCAGCAGCTACGACGACAGGGATGGAAACACCATATATTTT
NA	TRBJ1-1	TRBV23-1	NA	CASSQGRAGAFF	TGCGCCAGCAGTCAAGGCAGGGCGGGGGCTTTCTTT
NA	TRBJ2-6	TRBV7-9	NA	CASSGASRLSGANVLTF	TGTGCCAGCAGCGGAGCAAGCCGGCTCTCTGGGGCCAACGTCCTGACTTTC
TRBD1	TRBJ2-7	TRBV19	NA	CASSTGGAYEQYF	TGTGCCAGTAGTACAGGGGGCGCGTACGAGCAGTACTTC
NA	TRBJ2-2	TRBV18	NA	CASSLQGGGELFF	TGTGCCAGCTCCCTACAGGGCGGCGGGGAGCTGTTTTTT
NA	TRBJ1-4	TRBV6-1	NA	CASSEQGDEKLFF	TGTGCCAGCAGTGAACAGGGAGATGAAAAACTGTTTTTT
NA	TRBJ2-7	TRBV19	NA	CASSEAGGRYEQYF	TGTGCCAGTAGTGAAGCTGGGGGCCGGTACGAGCAGTACTTC
NA	TRBJ1-2	TRBV10-3	NA	CAISDDRVYGYTF	TGTGCCATCAGTGACGACAGAGTCTATGGCTACACCTTC
NA	TRBJ1-2	TRBV6-6	NA	CASANSVDGYTF	TGTGCCAGCGCAAACAGCGTCGATGGCTACACCTTC
NA	TRBJ2-5	TRBV6-6	NA	CASSGPPSETQYF	TGTGCCAGCAGTGGGCCTCCCAGCGAGACCCAGTACTTC
TRBD1	TRBJ1-1	TRBV10-3	NA	CAISVWTGGATEAFF	TGTGCCATCAGTGTGTGGACAGGGGGTGCCACTGAAGCTTTCTTT
NA	TRBJ2-1	TRBV5-1	NA	CASSSRRLAFSYNEQFF	TGCGCCAGCAGCTCCCGAAGGCTGGCGTTCTCCTACAATGAGCAGTTCTTC
NA	TRBJ1-2	TRBV6-5	few	CASASSGLDGYTF	TGTGCCAGCGCATCAAGTGGGCTTGATGGCTACACCTTC
NA	TRBJ2-7	TRBV4-1	NA	CASSQEIRFPYEQYF	TGCGCCAGCAGCCAAGAAATTCGTTTCCCCTACGAGCAGTACTTC
NA	TRBJ1-1	TRBV15	NA	CATSRDLVGGTDSEAFF	TGTGCCACCAGCAGAGACCTCGTGGGTGGGACCGACAGCGAAGCTTTCTTT
TRBD2	TRBJ2-3	TRBV30	NA	CAWNAGGTTDTQYF	TGTGCCTGGAATGCGGGAGGGACCACAGATACGCAGTATTTT
NA	TRBJ2-3	TRBV7-6	once	CASSLASPATDTQYF	TGTGCCAGCAGCTTAGCGTCCCCCGCTACAGATACGCAGTATTTT
TRBD1	TRBJ2-3	TRBV5-4	NA	CASSLEGAVTDTQYF	TGTGCCAGCAGCTTAGAGGGGGCGGTGACAGATACGCAGTATTTT
NA	TRBJ2-7	TRBV19	NA	CARFSVSEQYF	TGTGCCAGGTTTAGCGTAAGCGAGCAGTACTTC
TRBD1	TRBJ1-1	TRBV5-4	NA	CASSFDRGPNTEAFF	TGTGCCAGCAGCTTTGACAGGGGGCCGAACACTGAAGCTTTCTTT
NA	TRBJ2-5	TRBV5-1	NA	CASSLSEGGGETQYF	TGCGCCAGCAGCCTATCGGAGGGGGGAGGTGAGACCCAGTACTTC
NA	TRBJ2-7	TRBV5-5	NA	CASSLGPMVYEQYF	TGTGCCAGCAGCTTGGGGCCGATGGTCTACGAGCAGTACTTC
NA	TRBJ2-6	TRBV30	NA	CAWSTGRTSSGANVLTF	TGTGCCTGGAGTACAGGGCGCACCTCGTCTGGGGCCAACGTCCTGACTTTC
NA	TRBJ2-6	TRBV18	once	CASSPKALGHSGANVLTF	TGTGCCAGCTCACCAAAGGCCCTTGGGCACTCTGGGGCCAACGTCCTGACTTTC
NA	TRBJ1-2	TRBV21-1	NA	CASSIERGYGYTF	TGTGCCAGCAGCATTGAGAGGGGCTATGGCTACACCTTC
NA	TRBJ2-7	TRBV10-3	NA	CASLGVADYEQYF	TGTGCCAGCCTCGGGGTAGCCGACTACGAGCAGTACTTC
NA	TRBJ1-6	TRBV2	NA	CASSANRVLNNSPLHF	TGTGCCAGCAGCGCTAACAGGGTTTTAAATAATTCACCCCTCCACTTT
TRBD1	TRBJ2-2	TRBV5-1	NA	CASSTRPRDRNTGELFF	TGCGCCAGCAGCACCCGCCCCCGGGACAGGAACACCGGGGAGCTGTTTTTT
TRBD2	TRBJ2-7	TRBV15	NA	CATSRDGTSGGGEQYF	TGTGCCACCAGCAGAGATGGGACTAGCGGGGGTGGGGAGCAGTACTTC
TRBD1	TRBJ1-1	TRBV2	NA	CASRETGGGLTEAFF	TGTGCCAGCAGGGAGACAGGGGGCGGTCTCACTGAAGCTTTCTTT
TRBD1	TRBJ1-4	TRBV5-1	once	CASSVDREGEKLFF	TGCGCCAGCAGCGTCGACAGGGAAGGAGAAAAACTGTTTTTT
TRBD1	TRBJ1-1	TRBV6-1	NA	CASSEAAGGRYTEAFF	TGTGCCAGCAGTGAAGCGGCAGGGGGACGGTACACTGAAGCTTTCTTT
NA	TRBJ2-7	TRBV6-1	once	CASRGSGYEQYF	TGTGCCAGCAGGGGGAGTGGGTACGAGCAGTACTTC
NA	TRBJ2-7	TRBV4-1	NA	CASSLYWAYEQYF	TGCGCCAGCAGCCTCTACTGGGCCTACGAGCAGTACTTC
NA	TRBJ2-2	TRBV25-1	NA	CASSGGTPGTGELFF	TGTGCCAGCAGTGGCGGGACTCCAGGCACCGGGGAGCTGTTTTTT
NA	TRBJ2-1	TRBV29-1	NA	CSVVGGAYNEQFF	TGCAGCGTTGTCGGAGGAGCATACAATGAGCAGTTCTTC
NA	TRBJ2-7	TRBV15	once	CATSRDLGVAYEQYF	TGTGCCACCAGCAGAGATTTGGGGGTGGCCTACGAGCAGTACTTC
NA	TRBJ1-3	TRBV18	few	CASSPQGHSGNTIYF	TGTGCCAGCTCACCACAGGGGCACTCTGGAAACACCATATATTTT
NA	TRBJ1-4	TRBV9	NA	CASSYNESPNEKLFF	TGTGCCAGCAGCTATAATGAGAGCCCCAATGAAAAACTGTTTTTT
NA	TRBJ1-1	TRBV5-8	NA	CASSPDGKNTEAFF	TGTGCCAGCAGCCCGGACGGCAAGAACACTGAAGCTTTCTTT
TRBD1	TRBJ1-1	TRBV2	NA	CASRRQGAITEAFF	TGTGCCAGCAGGAGACAGGGGGCGATCACTGAAGCTTTCTTT
NA	TRBJ2-3	TRBV25-1	NA	CASRTSTDTQYF	TGTGCCAGCAGGACTAGCACAGATACGCAGTATTTT
NA	TRBJ2-5	TRBV19	NA	CASSPIVQVGETQYF	TGTGCCAGTAGTCCAATCGTACAGGTGGGCGAGACCCAGTACTTC